The source of this T cell receptor (beta chain) is a study of human T cells and chemical hapten exposure (TCRdb year 2021). With regard to the full study: For sensitization, 2% DPC in acetone was applied to an approximately 2 cm by approximately 2 cm area of upper inner arm skin. Alopecia areata with under or over 50% scalp involvement, alopecia totalis and alopecia universalis were represented in the patient cohort, which was mostly female. Blood samples were taken from patients before sensitization (week 0) and at 2, 6 and about 24 weeks after DPC sensitization. Patch testing was performed on the upper back with Finn chambers containing 0.01% DPC, and the patch tests were scored after 6 days according to International Contact Dermatitis Research Group standards. Roughly 30 alopecia patients provided blood for TCR sequencing at one to four time points (pre-sensitization, 2, 6 and 24 weeks). Weekly therapeutic DPC doses were additionally applied to the scalp of patients throughout the roughly 23-week study period. Libraries were combined into a pool for sequencing, and differences in TCR yield between samples came mainly from small differences in library volumes within the pool. Peripheral blood TCR repertoire changes were tracked in vivo in alopecia patients during primary and secondary sensitization to the hapten diphenylcyclopropenone (DPC). Broad study findings and their caveats: Expanded TCRs formed significantly more large CDR3 similarity clusters than pre-sensitization or healthy control sets, consistent with antigen-driven responses. Patch test score was positively correlated with the number of PT1 expanded TCRs, with significance at thresholds 8, 16 and 32 but not at 4. Repeated subsampling changed both the strength of the expansion versus patch-test correlation and the threshold at which the correlation became significant. Alopecia, a presumed autoimmune disease, was present in all patients, so the immune response of the patients might differ from that of healthy individuals. DPC sensitization did not change the number of TCRs with a frequency above 1 in 1000, and there was no evidence of changes in global repertoire structure.

There are 9 amino acids in the CDR3, from cysteine to phenylalanine inclusive. CDR3 DNA is the only sequence kept; it has 27 bases, read in frame from the first base. Trimming costs V 8 bases and J 13 bases, and their ends lie 14 bases apart. Via the germline V gene, CDR1 is SQVTM and CDR2 ANQGSEA. This clonotype has more than one count but fewer than ten. Its antigen remains unidentified. No qualities accompany the bases; no much larger clone lies one base away. The library came from RACE. These reads were obtained on a NextSeq 500. Library preparation attached unique molecular identifiers to individual cDNA molecules for quantitative, reproducible TCR counting. For every blood RNA sample, sequencing covered both the TCR alpha and TCR beta chains. Under the source paper's analysis protocol: Samples had a median of roughly 87,000 TCRs, with a range from about 20,000 to 690,600. V, J and CDR3 annotation of the TCR reads was carried out using the Decombinator software suite. For PS versus PT1 abundance plots, all samples were subsampled to the same number of TCRs (28,000). Expanded TCRs were defined as absent before sensitization and observed at least eight times at the 2-week time point. Using fastp trimming at Q25 and MiXCR clonotype assembly, TCRdb reanalyzed the public sequencing data and kept in-frame beta chains. Rows with one shared CDR3 protein collapse into an entry with the most common genes and DNA. TCRdb, not the original authors, processed these V and J calls. The sample yields 65,000 to 70,000 distinct CDR3 sequences; approximately 10% were counted once. The ten largest clones add up to around 4.8% of the sample.

The sample's time point, from its label and the paper: pre-sensitization, week 0. The treatment or condition label, read with the paper, signifies: therapeutic diphenylcyclopropenone sensitization with weekly scalp DPC. At each patch-test visit, blood was drawn before the patch test was applied. Eligible patients were aged 18 to 70, diagnosed with alopecia, deemed suitable for DPC therapy, and excluded if pregnant. Unfractionated whole blood was collected in Tempus Blood RNA tubes, and total RNA was extracted from that blood. The V gene is TRBV29-1 and the J gene is TRBJ1-1, with no confident D gene call. This receptor was obtained from a woman aged 45 to 65 with alopecia areata. Some clones in this sample may be carry-over from other donors' samples. The starting material was whole blood, obtained in connection with sensitization to the hapten diphenylcyclopropenone (DPC). CDR3 region: CSFGPNFFF. The base sequence is TGCAGCTTTGGCCCTAATTTTTTCTTT.